This T cell receptor (beta chain) came from a study of blood T cell repertoires in COVID-19. In the study overall: The origin of the acute and convalescent COVID-19 samples was the United States, Italy and Spain. Sample material is recorded as cDNA or gDNA derived from T cells, B-cell-depleted T cells, or PBMCs.

Per the original data handling: Nucleated cell number was recorded as an estimate derived from reference gene primer amplification. Data came from immunoSEQ multiplex PCR; TCRdb stores just in-frame clones and leaves some out. D and trimming were read from the DNA, whereas the V and J calls and clone size are those reported in that table. The sample contains 250,000 or so clones, less than 90% of which appear only once. V was shortened by 4 bases and J by 10 bases, with 14 bases between the two germline ends. In germline, CDR1 is SGHTA, CDR2 FQGNSA. The CDR3 is made up of 14 amino acids. The sequencing sample was made of peripheral blood. The chain carries TRBV7-2 and TRBJ1-6; TRBD1 is a possible D gene (5 bases). This clonotype originated in a man in his 60s with acute or convalescent COVID-19. The CDR3 region has the DNA TGTGCCAGCAGCTCCCGGGAGGGGAGCTCACCCCTCCACTTT. It yields the protein CASSSREGSSPLHF. Using reference TRBV7-2 and TRBJ1-6 for the parts outside the CDR3, the full variable domain is GAGVSQSPSNKVTEKGKDVELRCDPISGHTALYWYRQSLGQGLEFLIYFQGNSAPDKSGLPSDRFSAERTGGSVSTLTIQRTQQEDSAVYLCASSSREGSSPLHFGNGTRLTVT.